This T cell receptor (beta chain) was identified during a study of blood T cell repertoires in COVID-19. Germline V gene data show CDR1 as SQVTM and CDR2 as ANQGSEA. The CDR3 is 13 amino acids. Trimming left V 7 bases short and J 0 bases short, with 13 bases between. Enrolled through a virtual design, the participants were between roughly 18 and 89 years of age and came from about two dozen US areas. Original processing notes: Reference gene primer amplification gave estimated nucleated cell counts. The protocol was immunoSEQ multiplex PCR, while the TCRdb copy is restricted to in-frame clones and leaves out a portion. The DNA was the basis for D and trimming; V, J and clone size are from that table. This sample has around 340,000 clones, with 80% to 90% found just once.

J is TRBJ2-7 and V is TRBV29-1; D may be TRBD1 (5 bases). The sequence was collected from a woman in her thirties or forties with acute COVID-19. The specimen sequenced was PBMCs or T cells enriched from blood (not recorded which). As DNA, the CDR3 is TGCAGCGCTCAGGGCAGGATCTCCTACGAGCAGTACTTC. It encodes CSAQGRISYEQYF.